The rows below give T cell receptor beta chains drawn from one sample of a study of T cells in Graves' hyperthyroidism and ophthalmopathy. TCRdb itself ran the multiplex PCR reads through MiXCR, one entry per CDR3 protein. The sample has fewer than 750,000 distinct CDR3 sequences, about 14% seen once. Sequenced input: blood. The receptors stem from a woman aged 50 to 60 with Graves' ophthalmopathy. Both conserved end residues are part of each CDR3. D genes are given only for firm matches. The size entry is marked missing in some rows and otherwise reads once, few, many or a size class.

.	TRBJ2-7	TRBV27	few	CASSLLPGSSYEQYF	TGTGCCAGCAGTTTACTTCCGGGTTCCTCCTACGAGCAGTACTTC
.	TRBJ2-5	TRBV20-1	many	CSAMTSGETQYF	TGCAGTGCTATGACTAGTGGGGAGACCCAGTACTTC
TRBD2	TRBJ2-7	TRBV7-2	many	CASSSGTSGFYEQYF	TGTGCCAGCAGCTCTGGGACTAGCGGATTCTACGAGCAGTACTTC
TRBD1	TRBJ2-7	TRBV28	many	CASSLLGTGGVYEQYF	TGTGCCAGCAGTTTACTCGGGACAGGGGGCGTCTACGAGCAGTACTTC
.	TRBJ1-1	TRBV6-1	many	CASRGSLEAFF	TGTGCCAGCCGGGGCTCCCTTGAAGCTTTCTTT
TRBD2	TRBJ2-7	TRBV6-2/TRBV6-3	many	CASSTSGLAGREQYF	TGTGCCAGCAGTACCTCGGGACTAGCGGGACGGGAGCAGTACTTC
.	TRBJ2-7	TRBV20-1	many	CRDHFSYEQYF	TGCAGAGACCACTTCTCCTACGAGCAGTACTTC
TRBD1	TRBJ2-1	TRBV19	.	CASSITGTGLDGQFF	TGTGCCAGTAGTATTACCGGGACAGGGTTGGATGGGCAGTTCTTC
.	TRBJ2-7	TRBV6-2/TRBV6-3	few	CASSYSNQGLRFYEQCF	TGTGCCAGCAGTTACTCGAATCAGGGACTGCGTTTCTACGAGCAGTGCTTC
TRBD2	TRBJ2-3	TRBV12-3/TRBV12-4	.	CARLAGVTDTQYF	TGTGCCAGACTAGCGGGCGTCACAGATACGCAGTATTTT
TRBD2	TRBJ2-7	TRBV20-1	.	CSARDPTSGRGSEQYF	TGCAGTGCTAGAGACCCGACTAGCGGGAGAGGTAGCGAGCAGTACTTC
.	TRBJ2-2	TRBV7-9	few	CASSLVRPGTGELFF	TGTGCCAGCAGCTTAGTGCGGCCGGGCACCGGGGAGCTGTTTTTT
.	TRBJ2-5	TRBV5-6	many	CASSLVARQETQYF	TGTGCCAGCAGCTTGGTGGCGCGCCAAGAGACCCAGTACTTC
TRBD2	TRBJ2-3	TRBV11-2	many	CASSLEWTSATDTQYF	TGTGCCAGCAGCTTAGAGTGGACTAGTGCCACAGATACGCAGTATTTT
TRBD2	TRBJ2-1	TRBV15	many	CATSRDLASGSYNEQFF	TGTGCCACCAGCAGAGATTTGGCTAGCGGGAGCTACAATGAGCAGTTCTTC
.	TRBJ2-2	TRBV19	.	CASSGAPANTGELFF	TGTGCCAGTTCAGGAGCCCCCGCGAACACCGGGGAGCTGTTTTTT
TRBD2	TRBJ2-3	TRBV11-2	many	CASSLVASGRGSDTQYF	TGTGCCAGCAGCTTGGTGGCTAGCGGGAGGGGCTCAGATACGCAGTATTTT
TRBD2	TRBJ2-1	TRBV27	.	CASSLAGVTPLWYEQFF	TGTGCCAGCAGTCTAGCGGGAGTGACCCCTTTATGGTATGAGCAGTTCTTC
.	TRBJ2-1	TRBV15	many	CATSRHRNEQFF	TGTGCCACCAGCAGACATAGGAATGAGCAGTTCTTC
.	TRBJ2-2	TRBV18	few	CASSPGRRWGTGELFF	TGTGCCAGCTCACCGGGGCGGAGATGGGGGACCGGGGAGCTGTTTTTT
.	TRBJ2-2	TRBV7-7	many	CASSLDATNTGELFF	TGTGCTAGCAGCCTGGACGCTACGAACACCGGGGAGCTGTTTTTT
.	TRBJ2-7	TRBV28	many	CASSQGPKYF	TGTGCCAGCAGTCAGGGACCGAAGTACTTC
.	TRBJ1-1	TRBV18	many	CASSPPQRLRNTEAFF	TGTGCCAGCTCACCACCACAGAGGTTACGGAACACTGAAGCTTTCTTT
.	TRBJ2-4	TRBV20-1	few	CSARDRAPITKNIQYF	TGCAGTGCTAGAGATCGTGCACCAATTACCAAAAACATTCAGTACTTC
TRBD2	TRBJ2-7	TRBV15	many	CATSDGLAGGVYYEQYF	TGTGCCACCAGTGATGGACTAGCGGGAGGGGTGTACTACGAGCAGTACTTC
.	TRBJ2-3	TRBV11-1	many	CASRLDGFSTDTQYF	TGTGCCAGCAGACTCGACGGATTTAGCACAGATACGCAGTATTTT
.	TRBJ2-7	TRBV28	many	CASMVQGDFYEQYF	TGTGCCTCCATGGTGCAGGGCGACTTTTACGAGCAGTACTTC
TRBD1	TRBJ1-2	TRBV6-1	few	CASRPTGGYGYTF	TGTGCCAGCAGACCCACAGGGGGCTATGGCTACACCTTC
.	TRBJ1-5	TRBV2	many	CASTTGGGQPQHF	TGTGCCAGCACCACCGGAGGGGGTCAGCCCCAGCATTTT
.	TRBJ1-5	TRBV30	.	CAWSAPGLHNQPQHF	TGTGCCTGGAGCGCACCGGGACTACACAATCAGCCCCAGCATTTT
.	TRBJ1-1	TRBV7-6	many	CASSLGAEKEAFF	TGTGCCAGCAGCTTAGGCGCTGAGAAGGAGGCTTTCTTT
.	TRBJ2-1	TRBV11-3	few	CASSLESGNDEQFF	TGTGCCAGCAGCCTCGAGTCAGGGAATGATGAGCAGTTCTTC
TRBD1	TRBJ1-1	TRBV20-1	many	CSARDHRGTEAFF	TGCAGTGCTAGAGACCACAGGGGCACTGAAGCTTTCTTT
TRBD2	TRBJ2-5	TRBV5-8	few	CASSSGLAGTRYQETQYF	TGTGCCAGCAGCTCCGGACTAGCGGGGACCAGGTACCAAGAGACCCAGTACTTC
.	TRBJ2-1	TRBV7-9	many	CASSTRQYNEQFF	TGTGCCAGCAGCACGAGACAGTACAATGAGCAGTTCTTC
.	TRBJ1-2	TRBV6-2/TRBV6-3	few	CASSYDGSYGYTF	TGTGCCAGCAGTTACGACGGATCCTATGGCTACACCTTC
.	TRBJ2-4	TRBV3-2	.	CASSQGLAKNIQYF	TGTGCCAGCAGCCAAGGGCTAGCCAAAAACATTCAGTACTTC
TRBD2	TRBJ2-7	TRBV20-1	many	CSAPDIAGVSYEQYF	TGCAGTGCCCCAGACATAGCGGGAGTCTCCTACGAGCAGTACTTC
.	TRBJ2-5	TRBV24-1	many	CATSDFEGLRQETQYF	TGTGCCACCAGTGATTTTGAGGGCCTCCGCCAAGAGACCCAGTACTTC
TRBD2	TRBJ2-2	TRBV4-2	few	CASSQEEGLASGELFF	TGTGCCAGCAGCCAAGAGGAAGGACTAGCGAGCGGGGAGCTGTTTTTT
TRBD1	TRBJ2-7	TRBV7-2	many	CASSRDRGLEQYF	TGTGCCAGCAGCAGGGACAGGGGGCTCGAGCAGTACTTC
TRBD1	TRBJ2-7	TRBV28	many	CASSLPQTGRYSYEQYF	TGTGCCAGCAGTTTACCCCAGACAGGGAGATACTCCTACGAGCAGTACTTC
TRBD2	TRBJ2-1	TRBV7-3	.	CASSIKPGLGGYNEQFF	TGTGCCAGCAGCATCAAACCGGGACTAGGCGGATACAATGAGCAGTTCTTC
.	TRBJ1-4	TRBV20-1	.	CSAREGLRDEKLFF	TGCAGTGCTAGAGAGGGTTTAAGGGACGAAAAACTGTTTTTT
TRBD1	TRBJ2-1	TRBV27	many	CASSPQGPSYNEQFF	TGTGCCAGCAGTCCACAGGGGCCGTCCTACAATGAGCAGTTCTTC
.	TRBJ1-2	TRBV2	many	CASSPPGQIPDGYTF	TGTGCCAGCAGCCCTCCAGGACAGATCCCCGATGGCTACACCTTC
TRBD2	TRBJ2-5	TRBV27	many	CASSSTTSTGLAEGKQETQYF	TGTGCCAGCAGTTCCACCACCTCCACCGGGCTAGCGGAGGGTAAACAAGAGACCCAGTACTTC
TRBD1	TRBJ1-1	TRBV14	many	CASSPQTGWAAEAFF	TGTGCCAGCAGCCCACAGACAGGGTGGGCTGCTGAAGCTTTCTTT
TRBD1	TRBJ1-2	TRBV19	.	CASSIKGQGHGYTF	TGTGCCAGTAGTATTAAGGGACAGGGTCATGGCTACACCTTC
TRBD2	TRBJ2-3	TRBV28	few	CASGLAGDTQYF	TGTGCCAGCGGACTAGCGGGAGATACGCAGTATTTT
.	TRBJ2-7	TRBV7-2	many	CASSFSGGTSYEQYF	TGTGCCAGCAGCTTTTCTGGCGGGACTTCCTACGAGCAGTACTTC
TRBD1	TRBJ1-1	TRBV19	.	CASSTRGQGAGTEAFF	TGTGCCAGTAGTACCAGGGGACAGGGGGCGGGTACTGAAGCTTTCTTT
TRBD2	TRBJ2-1	TRBV27	.	CASATSLFYNEQFF	TGTGCCAGCGCGACTAGCTTGTTTTACAATGAGCAGTTCTTC
.	TRBJ2-3	TRBV29-1	few	CSVETSSDTQYF	TGCAGCGTTGAAACCTCATCAGATACGCAGTATTTT
TRBD1	TRBJ1-1	TRBV19	few	CASSISDRGLLNTEAFF	TGTGCCAGTAGTATATCGGACAGGGGGCTTCTGAACACTGAAGCTTTCTTT
TRBD2	TRBJ2-1	TRBV4-3	.	CASSQVIAGGAQFF	TGCGCCAGCAGCCAAGTCATAGCGGGAGGTGCGCAGTTCTTC
TRBD2	TRBJ2-1	TRBV20-1	many	CSARGLAGGSQFF	TGCAGTGCTAGGGGACTAGCGGGAGGCTCGCAGTTCTTC
.	TRBJ1-1	TRBV7-6	.	CASSLSGGVQDTEAFF	TGTGCCAGCAGCCTCTCGGGGGGAGTCCAGGACACTGAAGCTTTCTTT
.	TRBJ1-3	TRBV20-1	.	CSASNSGNTIYF	TGCAGTGCTAGCAACTCTGGAAACACCATATATTTT